Below are 32 T cell receptor beta chains sequenced from a single sample in a study of blood T cell repertoires in COVID-19. TCRdb's table, derived via immunoSEQ multiplex PCR, lists solely in-frame clones and lacks some. The repertoire includes around 120,000 clones, more than 70% of them detected once, and approximately 1.5% sits in the top ten. Input material: peripheral blood. These receptors were taken from a human donor in a cohort sampled during active COVID-19.

The chain has TRBV15 and TRBJ1-4; TRBD1 matches 10 bases. Germline V gene lookup returns CDR1 LNHNV and CDR2 YYDKDF (reference sequence). The CDR3 length is 15 residues. The J segment lost 10 bases and the V segment lost 1 base, leaving 6 bases of the junction unmatched. The CDR3 nucleotides read TGTGCCACCAGCAGAGGAGACAGGGGGCGCGGAAAACTGTTTTTT. Translation gives CATSRGDRGRGKLFF.

This rearrangement joins TRBV10-3 to TRBJ2-5; 10 nucleotides line up with TRBD1. V was pared by 3 bases and J by 1 base, with 8 bases of the junction left unmatched. Germline V gene data show CDR1 as ENHRY and CDR2 as SYGVKD. The length of the CDR3 is 17 residues. CDR3 coding DNA: TGTGCCATCAGTGAAGGGGACAGGGGTGGCGGCCAAGAGACCCAGTACTTC. Its protein product is CAISEGDRGGGQETQYF.

The CDR3 sequence: CASSPPYTEAFF. In DNA form, the CDR3 reads TGTGCCAGCAGCCCCCCATACACTGAAGCTTTCTTT. V and J are TRBV7-9 and TRBJ1-1; unclear D gene. Per the germline V gene, CDR1 is SEHNR and CDR2 is FQNEAQ (reference sequence). The CDR3 covers 12 residues. Trimming took off 5 bases at V and 3 bases at J, with 7 bases between the two ends.

The chain employs TRBV7-9 and TRBJ2-3, with D unresolved. The CDR3 spans 15 residues. V was clipped by 3 bases and J by 2 bases, with 12 bases between them. Germline V gene lookup returns CDR1 SEHNR and CDR2 FQNEAQ (reference sequence). The CDR3 sequence: CASSLISGPTDTQYF. The CDR3 DNA follows: TGTGCCAGCAGCTTGATATCCGGTCCCACAGATACGCAGTATTTT.

The genes are TRBV7-5 and TRBJ2-7; TRBD1 is the table's D call and was not checked against the DNA. TRBV7-5 is a pseudogene segment. CDR3 size: 12 residues. DNA for the CDR3: TGTGCCAGAAGCTTCTACAGCTACGAGCAGTACTTC. Encoded protein: CARSFYSYEQYF.

The chain carries TRBV2 and TRBJ2-5, with D tentatively TRBD2 (5 bases). Trimming took off 5 bases at V and 7 bases at J, with 8 bases between the two ends. The germline V gene has CDR1 SNHLY and CDR2 FYNNEI. The CDR3 runs to 11 residues. As DNA, the CDR3 is TGTGCCAGCAGTCCCCGGGGGACCCAGTACTTC. It encodes CASSPRGTQYF.

The chain uses TRBV15 and TRBJ1-5, with 8 bases fitting TRBD1. This CDR3 region has 17 residues. CDR1 LNHNV and CDR2 YYDKDF come from the germline V gene (reference sequence). V gave up 1 base and J gave up 2 bases; unmatched junction bases: 7. The CDR3 loop reads CATSRVTGGSGNQPQHF. CDR3 in DNA: TGTGCCACCAGCAGAGTCACAGGGGGGTCGGGCAATCAGCCCCAGCATTTT.

The chain carries TRBV11-2 and TRBJ1-3, with D perhaps matching TRBD1 (5 bases). The ends were cut back, 4 bases at V and 4 bases at J, with 14 bases in the middle. The CDR3 loop spans 15 amino acids. Per germline, CDR1 SGHAT and CDR2 FQNNGV. The CDR3 here is CASSSDTLSGNTIYF. The CDR3 nucleotides read TGTGCCAGCAGCTCGGACACGCTCTCCGGAAACACCATATATTTT.

The chain combines TRBV19 with TRBJ1-1; TRBD1 aligns across 9 bases. Germline CDR1 is LNHDA and CDR2 is SQIVND (reference sequence). Trimming took 3 bases from V and 0 from J; bases not matched to a gene: 8. This CDR3 contains 17 residues. For the CDR3, the DNA is TGTGCCAGTAGTATTGGACAGGGGAGAATCCTGAACACTGAAGCTTTCTTT. Translating it yields CASSIGQGRILNTEAFF. The variable domain in full, completed from reference TRBV19 and TRBJ1-1, reads DGGITQSPKYLFRKEGQNVTLSCEQNLNHDAMYWYRQDPGQGLRLIYYSQIVNDFQKGDIAEGYSVSREKKESFPLTVTSAQKNPTAFYLCASSIGQGRILNTEAFFGQGTRLTVV.

V is TRBV7-8 and J is TRBJ1-5; the D is unclear. This CDR3 region has 14 residues. The germline V and J ends were trimmed by 5 bases and 8 bases, with 16 bases remaining between them. Germline CDR1 reads SGHVS; CDR2 reads FQNEAQ. The CDR3, as DNA: TGTGCCAGCAGCCCCGGGTCGGGGTTGGAGCCCCAGCATTTT. Protein: CASSPGSGLEPQHF.

This clone was recorded only once. The chain carries TRBV28 and TRBJ2-7, with 13 bases identical to TRBD2. The J segment lost 3 bases and the V segment lost 5 bases, leaving 10 bases of the junction unmatched. CDR3 size: 17 residues. CDR1 and CDR2 (germline): MDHEN, SYDVKM. CDR3 loop: CASSGSGTSGNVYEQYF. DNA for the CDR3: TGTGCCAGCAGTGGCTCGGGGACTAGCGGGAATGTCTACGAGCAGTACTTC.

V is TRBV7-6 and J is TRBJ2-5, with D maybe TRBD2 (5 bases). The CDR3 sequence is 13 residues long. Trimming shortened V by 3 bases and J by 6 bases, and 11 bases separated the two germline ends. Germline values: CDR1 SGHVS, CDR2 FNYEAQ. This CDR3 is CASSFPLEKTQYF. Written as DNA, the CDR3 is TGTGCCAGCAGCTTTCCACTAGAGAAGACCCAGTACTTC.

This clone appeared a single time. V and J are TRBV2 and TRBJ2-7; D might be TRBD2 (6 bases). The V end lost 6 bases, the J end lost 4 bases, and 13 bases lay between the germline ends. Germline V gene sequence: CDR1 SNHLY, CDR2 FYNNEI. The CDR3 runs to 13 residues. CDR3 in amino acids: CASSRDSIYEQYF. The DNA for the CDR3 is TGTGCCAGCAGCCGGGACTCGATATACGAGCAGTACTTC.

This chain links TRBV13 with TRBJ2-1; the match to TRBD2 covers 13 bases. The CDR3 is made up of 18 amino acids. Germline CDR1 reads PRHDT; CDR2 reads FYEKMQ (reference sequence). Trimming removed 4 bases from V and 3 bases from J; junction bases left unmatched: 9. As DNA, the CDR3 is TGTGCCAGCAGCTCCTGGACCCGGACTAGCGGGAGCTACAATGAGCAGTTCTTC. Its protein is CASSSWTRTSGSYNEQFF.

This chain links TRBV27 with TRBJ2-3; TRBD2 is a possible D gene (6 bases). V shed 6 bases and J shed 3 bases, with 13 bases lying between them. There are 14 residues in the CDR3. CDR1 is MNHEY and CDR2 is SMNVEV in the germline V gene (reference sequence). CDR3 nucleotide sequence: TGTGCCAGCAGAAGTTCGCGGGGTACAGATACGCAGTATTTT. This sequence encodes CASRSSRGTDTQYF.

The V call is TRBV7-2, the J call TRBJ2-7, with TRBD1 as a possible D gene (5 bases). V gave up 1 base and J gave up 1 base, with 14 bases separating them. This CDR3 has 16 residues. CDR1 is SGHTA, CDR2 FQGNSA, per germline. The CDR3 loop reads CASSLGVGAGSYEQYF. CDR3 nucleotide sequence: TGTGCCAGCAGCTTAGGGGTAGGGGCAGGGTCCTACGAGCAGTACTTC.

This chain links TRBV5-1 with TRBJ2-3, with D unresolved. Germline V gives CDR1 SGHRS, CDR2 YFSETQ. CDR3 length equals 11 residues. The V end lost 1 base, the J end lost 7 bases, and 4 bases lay between the germline ends. This CDR3 is CASSLINTQYF. Here the CDR3 DNA reads TGCGCCAGCAGCTTGATAAATACGCAGTATTTT.

The V call is TRBV6-5, the J call TRBJ2-1, with 11 positions matching TRBD1. This CDR3 spans 16 amino acids. The junction had 2 bases not matched to a gene; V was cut back by 4 bases and J by 0 bases. Germline V CDR1 and CDR2: MNHEY, SVGAGI. The CDR3 loop is CASSSGTGGSYNEQFF. The DNA of the CDR3 is TGTGCCAGCAGTTCCGGGACAGGGGGCTCCTACAATGAGCAGTTCTTC.

This clone was counted a single time. The chain carries TRBV5-1 and TRBJ2-3, with 12 bases that match TRBD2. The CDR3 totals 16 residues. Germline CDR1 SGHRS, CDR2 YFSETQ. Trimming removed 3 bases from V and 2 bases from J; junction bases left unmatched: 4. The CDR3 spells CASSSGLAGTTDTQYF. The CDR3 nucleotides read TGCGCCAGCAGCTCTGGACTAGCGGGGACCACAGATACGCAGTATTTT.

This clone has just a few counts. This chain links TRBV11-2 with TRBJ2-7; 8 bases map to TRBD2. The CDR3 runs 16 residues. Germline loops: CDR1 SGHAT, CDR2 FQNNGV. J lost 3 bases, V lost 2 bases, and 9 bases had no gene match. The DNA for the CDR3 is TGTGCCAGCAGCTTACTTGGCGGGGGGCCGCTCTACGAGCAGTACTTC. Residues: CASSLLGGGPLYEQYF. The whole variable domain, filled in from reference TRBV11-2 and TRBJ2-7, reads EAGVAQSPRYKIIEKRQSVAFWCNPISGHATLYWYQQILGQGPKLLIQFQNNGVVDDSQLPKDRFSAERLKGVDSTLKIQPAKLEDSAVYLCASSLLGGGPLYEQYFGPGTRLTVT.

The rearrangement uses TRBV19 and TRBJ2-1; TRBD2 matches at 9 bases. V shed 5 bases, J shed 6 bases, and the junction held 2 bases outside the gene matches. The CDR3 sequence is 13 residues long. From germline, CDR1 is LNHDA and CDR2 SQIVND (reference sequence). CDR3 nucleotides: TGTGCCAGTAGTCAGCGGGAGGCCAATGAGCAGTTCTTC. Protein sequence: CASSQREANEQFF.

Here the CDR3 reads CASTQPSGAYEQYF. CDR3 DNA: TGTGCCAGCACCCAACCCTCGGGGGCCTACGAGCAGTACTTC. J is TRBJ2-7 and V is TRBV6-5; TRBD2 might be the D (6 bases). The CDR3 spans 14 residues. The germline gives CDR1 MNHEY, CDR2 SVGAGI. V lost 7 bases and J lost 2, with 15 bases in between.

The chain uses TRBV25-1 and TRBJ1-2; possibly TRBD1 for D (5 bases). This CDR3 region has 13 residues. V was cut by 7 bases and J by 6 bases, with 15 bases left in between. CDR1 and CDR2 from the germline V gene are MGHDK and SYGVNS. The CDR3, as DNA: TGTGCCAGCAACCTAGGGGCAGGCCATGGCTACACCTTC. Translated, it gives CASNLGAGHGYTF.

The CDR3 sequence is CASSPTTSGAYEQYF. The CDR3 bases are TGTGCCAGCAGCCCGACGACTAGCGGTGCCTACGAGCAGTACTTC. The chain links TRBV3-1 (or the pseudogene TRBV3-2) to TRBJ2-7; 9 bases agree with TRBD2. The CDR3 totals 15 residues. From germline, CDR1 is LGHDT and CDR2 YNNKEL (reference sequence). After removal of 4 bases from V and 2 bases from J, the junction contained 6 bases not matched to a gene.

The chain carries TRBV10-1 and TRBJ2-2, with D possibly TRBD1 on 6 matching bases. V was shortened by 4 bases and J by 1 base, with 13 bases between the two germline ends. Germline assignment: CDR1 WNHNN and CDR2 SYGVQD (reference sequence). CDR3 length equals 16 residues. The CDR3 nucleotides are TGCGCCAGCAGTGGGAACCGGGACAAGAACACCGGGGAGCTGTTTTTT. This translates into CASSGNRDKNTGELFF.

V usage is TRBV6-1 and J usage is TRBJ2-4; 8 nucleotides match TRBD2. The V gene's germline CDR1 is MNHNS and CDR2 SASEGT. With V trimmed by 2 bases and J by 5 bases, 2 bases remained unmatched. This CDR3 region has 14 residues. The CDR3 sequence is CASSELRGENIQYF. The CDR3 nucleotides read TGTGCCAGCAGTGAACTGCGGGGGGAAAACATTCAGTACTTC.

Only one count was recorded for this clone. V and J are TRBV24-1 and TRBJ2-2; no clear D. CDR1 is KGHDR, CDR2 SFDVKD, per germline. V gave up 4 bases and J gave up 0 bases, with 11 bases separating them. The CDR3 runs 16 residues. The CDR3 here is CATSESSSANTGELFF. The CDR3 nucleotides are TGTGCCACCAGTGAATCTTCAAGCGCGAACACCGGGGAGCTGTTTTTT.

The rearrangement joins TRBV27 to TRBJ2-3; 11 nucleotides agree with TRBD2. After removal of 4 bases from V and 3 bases from J, the junction contained 6 bases not matched to a gene. The CDR3 has 16 residues. Germline values: CDR1 MNHEY, CDR2 SMNVEV (reference sequence). The CDR3 loop is CASSSPGLAATDTQYF. DNA for the CDR3: TGTGCCAGCAGTTCCCCGGGACTAGCGGCGACAGATACGCAGTATTTT.

This chain joins TRBV4-2 and TRBJ2-2, with D unclear. Germline loops: CDR1 LGHNA, CDR2 YNFKEQ. Trimming removed 0 bases at V and 7 bases at J, with 9 bases between. The CDR3 is made up of 14 amino acids. The CDR3 coding sequence is TGTGCCAGCAGCCAAGATAATCTTATCGGGGAGCTGTTTTTT. Encoded protein: CASSQDNLIGELFF.

The chain uses TRBV11-3 and TRBJ2-3; D perhaps matches TRBD2 (7 bases). Germline CDR1 is SGHNT and CDR2 is YENEEA. This CDR3 comprises 16 residues. Trimming pared 5 bases from V and 6 bases from J, leaving 21 bases between. The CDR3 protein is CASSLISGGRSDTQYF. CDR3 nucleotide sequence: TGTGCCAGCAGCCTAATCTCGGGGGGCAGATCGGATACGCAGTATTTT.

Turning to this clone: Other DNA sequences from this sample encode an identical CDR3 as well. V usage is TRBV5-1 and J usage is TRBJ1-2, with 10 bases lining up with TRBD1. V lost 3 bases and J lost 3; bases outside the gene matches: 5. Germline CDR1 and CDR2: SGHRS and YFSETQ. This CDR3 comprises 15 residues. The CDR3 is CASSWDRGWDYGYTF. CDR3 in DNA: TGCGCCAGCAGCTGGGACAGGGGCTGGGACTATGGCTACACCTTC. The variable domain in full, completed from reference TRBV5-1 and TRBJ1-2, reads KAGVTQTPRYLIKTRGQQVTLSCSPISGHRSVSWYQQTPGQGLQFLFEYFSETQRNKGNFPGRFSGRQFSNSRSEMNVSTLELGDSALYLCASSWDRGWDYGYTFGSGTRLTVV.

The V and J genes are TRBV5-1 and TRBJ1-6; 9 bases map to TRBD1. The germline CDR1 and CDR2 sequences are SGHRS and YFSETQ. This CDR3 is built from 17 residues. The V segment lost 4 bases and the J segment 10 bases; nucleotides outside the gene matches: 15. As DNA, the CDR3 is TGCGCCAGCAGCATTGCAACTTTGACAGGGGGGGGATCACCCCTCCACTTT. Its translation is CASSIATLTGGGSPLHF.